The following is a T cell receptor beta chain sequence with its context. The data belong to a study of Ad26.COV2.S vaccination and SARS-CoV-2 variants. About the study: Ad26.COV2.S shots went into the muscle once or twice, 56 days apart.

Treatment: over 15 received Ad26.COV2.S at low or high dose, single or two shots; 5 received placebo; per-sample allocation not given. Sample collection was performed on day 63 after the first vaccine or placebo injection. The CDR3 runs to 14 residues. CDR1 SGHNT and CDR2 YYREEE come from the germline V gene (reference sequence). The germline V and J ends were trimmed by 6 bases and 5 bases, with 15 bases remaining between them. Sequenced by immunoSEQ multiplex PCR; TCRdb stores in-frame clones only, minus some. The table lists about 380,000 clones, roughly four fifths of them singletons. This receptor was taken from a person aged 18-65 years who received the Ad26.COV2.S COVID-19 vaccine or a placebo. The chain joins TRBV5-4 to TRBJ2-1; D perhaps matches TRBD2 (6 bases). Sequences were derived from peripheral blood, sampled in a trial of Ad26.COV2.S vaccine versus placebo. The CDR3 protein is CASTRGLTDNEQFF. The DNA for the CDR3 is TGTGCCAGCACAAGGGGACTGACAGACAATGAGCAGTTCTTC.